This TCR beta chain was observed in a study of Ad26.COV2.S vaccination and SARS-CoV-2 variants. Study-wide background: Into the muscle, Ad26.COV2.S was dosed once or twice, 56 days apart. General study points: Breadth and depth estimates from TCRs may understate total T cell responses.

Treatment: over 15 received Ad26.COV2.S at low or high dose, single or two shots; a few received placebo; per-sample allocation not given. Day 63 after the first vaccine or placebo injection was the time point for sampling. Ad26.COV2.S expressed prefusion-stabilized spike from the original Wuhan strain. This clone was recorded only once. The antigen is undetermined. Sequencing used immunoSEQ multiplex PCR; TCRdb keeps in-frame clones, though not all of them. The sample holds 450,000 to 550,000 clones, roughly 89% seen once. The CDR3 totals 16 residues. The trim removed 4 bases at V and 2 bases at J, leaving 5 bases unmatched. Germline lookup yields CDR1 SGHDN and CDR2 FVKESK.

The sequencing used peripheral blood, collected in a trial of Ad26.COV2.S vaccine versus placebo. The receptor was isolated from a person aged 18-60 years who received the Ad26.COV2.S COVID-19 vaccine or a placebo. This chain connects TRBV14 to TRBJ2-3; 11 nucleotides agree with TRBD2. Written as DNA, the CDR3 is TGTGCCAGCAGCCCGAGACTAGCGGGATCCACAGATACGCAGTATTTT. Its translation: CASSPRLAGSTDTQYF.